Following are 15 T cell receptor beta chains from one sample sequenced in a study of T cell changes during pregnancy in multiple sclerosis. This table comes from immunoSEQ multiplex PCR, and its TCRdb copy is limited to in-frame clones, with some not included. The table has some 49,000 clones, about 90% seen once; the top ten hold under 6.5%. The sequencing used peripheral blood, collected after pregnancy. All receptors derive from a female donor in good health, enrolled as a control in a pregnancy study.

The chain uses TRBV28 and TRBJ2-1; no definite D call. V was cut by 4 bases and J by 11 bases, with 12 bases left in between. This CDR3 has 12 residues. Germline V gene sequence: CDR1 MDHEN, CDR2 SYDVKM. The DNA of the CDR3 is TGTGCCAGCAGTTCCTCTGGTACTAAGCAGTTCTTC. Translation gives CASSSSGTKQFF.

The chain uses TRBV7-8 and TRBJ1-6; 9 nucleotides match TRBD1. Germline CDR1 SGHVS, CDR2 FQNEAQ. Germline trimming cut 7 bases from V and 4 bases from J; bases unmatched to any gene: 8. CDR3 size: 16 residues. CDR3 coding DNA: TGTGCCAGCAACCTCGGGACAGGGCCGTATAATTCACCCCTCCACTTT. Its translation: CASNLGTGPYNSPLHF.

CDR3 coding DNA: TGTGCCAGCAGTCTCCGCCAGGGGGCGTACGAGCAGTACTTC. The encoded protein is CASSLRQGAYEQYF. The genes are TRBV27 and TRBJ2-7, with TRBD1 matching 8 bases. After removal of 5 bases from V and 4 bases from J, the junction contained 7 bases not matched to a gene. Per the germline V gene, CDR1 is MNHEY and CDR2 is SMNVEV (reference sequence). CDR3 size: 14 residues.

The rearrangement links TRBV5-1 to TRBJ1-5; 10 bases agree with TRBD1. Losses at the gene ends were 4 bases for V and 2 bases for J; bases not matched to a gene: 3. Germline V gene sequence: CDR1 SGHRS, CDR2 YFSETQ. This CDR3 has 15 residues. The CDR3 here is CASSPGTGGNQPQHF. The DNA of the CDR3 is TGCGCCAGCAGCCCTGGGACAGGGGGCAATCAGCCCCAGCATTTT.

V gene TRBV28 combines with J gene TRBJ2-7; TRBD1 aligns across 7 bases. The J segment lost 3 bases and the V segment lost 5 bases, leaving 16 bases of the junction unmatched. Germline CDR1 is MDHEN and CDR2 is SYDVKM. The CDR3 sequence is 17 residues long. The CDR3 coding sequence is TGTGCCAGCAGTGTACCGGGACAGCCTTACGAAAACTACGAGCAGTACTTC. It yields the protein CASSVPGQPYENYEQYF.

The J gene is TRBJ1-3, the V gene TRBV5-1; 9 bases map to TRBD1. The CDR3 has 17 amino acids. V shed 2 bases and J 3 bases; nucleotides not matched to a gene: 9. Germline V CDR1 and CDR2: SGHRS, YFSETQ. CDR3 amino acids: CASSFSAGQGFGNTIYF. As DNA, the CDR3 is TGCGCCAGCAGCTTCTCTGCGGGACAGGGTTTTGGAAACACCATATATTTT.

The chain couples TRBV6-5 to TRBJ2-7, with D maybe TRBD1 (6 bases). With 2 bases removed from V and 5 bases from J, the gap between germline ends came to 16 bases. The germline CDR1 and CDR2 sequences are MNHEY and SVGAGI. CDR3 length equals 15 residues. The CDR3 sequence is CASSYRVGHRDEQYF. The CDR3 bases are TGTGCCAGCAGTTACAGGGTGGGACACCGCGACGAGCAGTACTTC.

The rearrangement links TRBV15 to TRBJ2-1; tentative D call: TRBD1 (6 bases). CDR1 and CDR2 from the germline V gene are LNHNV and YYDKDF (reference sequence). The CDR3 length is 15 residues. V shed 0 bases and J shed 7 bases, with 13 bases lying between them. CDR3 protein: CATSRDPGVGNEQFF. For the CDR3, the DNA is TGTGCCACCAGCAGAGATCCAGGGGTTGGGAATGAGCAGTTCTTC.

V usage is TRBV5-1 and J usage is TRBJ2-7; 7 bases are a match to TRBD1. CDR3 length: 14 amino acids. Germline V gene lookup returns CDR1 SGHRS and CDR2 YFSETQ. V dropped 3 bases and J dropped 2; count of bases not matched to a gene: 5. The DNA of the CDR3 is TGCGCCAGCAGCTACCGGGACAGAGCCTACGAGCAGTACTTC. Its protein is CASSYRDRAYEQYF.

J is TRBJ2-3 and V is TRBV4-2; TRBD1 matches 8 bases. The CDR3 runs 15 residues. The germline gives CDR1 LGHNA, CDR2 YNFKEQ. With 0 bases clipped from V and 8 bases from J, the junction kept 7 bases outside the gene matches. The CDR3 DNA follows: TGTGCCAGCAGCCAAGATCAGGGGGCGGAGAGTACGCAGTATTTT. Residues: CASSQDQGAESTQYF.

The chain recombines TRBV7-9 with TRBJ2-2, with 10 positions matching TRBD1. Trimming took 6 bases from V and 5 from J; bases not matched to a gene: 9. This CDR3 has 16 amino acids. Germline V gene sequence: CDR1 SEHNR, CDR2 FQNEAQ (reference sequence). As DNA, the CDR3 is TGTGCCAGCAGTCACCCCAGGACAGGGGGGACCGGGGAGCTGTTTTTT. Translation: CASSHPRTGGTGELFF.

The genes are TRBV30 and TRBJ2-7; 11 bases line up with TRBD2. CDR1 is GTSNPN, CDR2 SVGIG, per germline (reference sequence). The J segment lost 7 bases and the V segment lost 1 base, leaving 6 bases of the junction unmatched. This CDR3 is built from 14 residues. The CDR3 here is CAWSALAGGEEQYF. The CDR3 DNA reads as TGTGCCTGGAGTGCGCTAGCGGGAGGAGAGGAGCAGTACTTC.

The gene calls are TRBV7-9 and TRBJ1-2, with D unresolved. Germline CDR1 reads SEHNR; CDR2 reads FQNEAQ (reference sequence). The V and J ends lost 8 bases and 1 base respectively, with 11 bases between them. CDR3 length: 13 amino acids. Written as DNA, the CDR3 is TGTGCCAGCCCGACGGGGATTAACTATGGCTACACCTTC. Amino acid sequence: CASPTGINYGYTF.

The chain employs TRBV11-2 and TRBJ2-5, with a weak D call TRBD2 (5 bases). Germline V CDR1 and CDR2: SGHAT, FQNNGV. The V end was cut by 3 bases, the J end by 0 bases, with 20 bases between. The CDR3 totals 18 residues. The CDR3 region is CASSLRGLVGRYQETQYF. CDR3 nucleotide sequence: TGTGCCAGCAGCTTGCGCGGGTTGGTTGGCAGGTACCAAGAGACCCAGTACTTC.

The CDR3, as DNA: TGTGCCAGCAGCGTACACGGACAGGGGAACACTGAAGCTTTCTTT. This encodes CASSVHGQGNTEAFF. The rearrangement uses TRBV7-3 and TRBJ1-1, with TRBD1 matching 8 bases. This CDR3 spans 15 amino acids. CDR1 and CDR2 (germline): SGHTA, FQGTGA. After removal of 5 bases from V and 1 base from J, the junction contained 6 bases not matched to a gene.